The 10 T cell receptor beta chains below come from one sample, sequenced in a study of control samples from healthy donors and cancer patients. Sequencing was performed with immunoSEQ multiplex PCR; in TCRdb, only in-frame clones are kept and a portion is missing. This table holds fewer than 300,000 clones, roughly 82% found once. Sequencing was carried out using PBMCs. Receptor source: a woman aged 60 to 75 with lung cancer.

The CDR3 loop reads CASSPTGGSGNTIYF. The CDR3 DNA reads as TGTGCCAGCAGTCCGACGGGAGGTTCTGGAAACACCATATATTTT. The chain is built from TRBV7-8 and TRBJ1-3; D is undetermined. The V and J ends lost 6 bases and 1 base respectively, with 13 bases between them. Looked up from germline, CDR1 is SGHVS and CDR2 is FQNEAQ. The CDR3 extends over 15 amino acids.

The chain is built from TRBV20-1 and TRBJ1-6; no reliable D call. The V end was cut by 4 bases, the J end by 10 bases, with 8 bases between. This CDR3 contains 11 residues. The germline V gene has CDR1 DFQATT and CDR2 SNEGSKA (reference sequence). CDR3 coding DNA: TGCAGTGCTATGGAGGACTCACCCCTCCACTTT. Amino acid sequence: CSAMEDSPLHF.

The V gene is TRBV2, the J gene TRBJ1-3; no definite D call. Trimming shortened V by 9 bases and J by 0 bases, and 15 bases separated the two germline ends. Germline CDR1 is SNHLY and CDR2 is FYNNEI. The CDR3 has 15 residues. The CDR3 loop is CASSKARSSGNTIYF. CDR3 bases: TGTGCCAGTAGCAAGGCCAGGAGCTCTGGAAACACCATATATTTT.

The chain carries TRBV2 and TRBJ2-7; tentatively, D is TRBD1 (6 bases). V lost 6 bases, J lost 0 bases, and 9 bases lay in between. Germline V gene sequence: CDR1 SNHLY, CDR2 FYNNEI. The CDR3 runs 13 residues. The CDR3 region has the DNA TGTGCCAGCAGGGGGGCTAGCTCCTACGAGCAGTACTTC. Amino acids: CASRGASSYEQYF.

This chain connects TRBV18 to TRBJ2-3, with TRBD1 matching over 9 bases. CDR3 size: 15 residues. With 2 bases clipped from V and 9 bases from J, the junction kept 9 bases outside the gene matches. CDR1 is KGHSH, CDR2 LQKENI, per germline. CDR3 protein: CASSPTGGEGTTQYF. The DNA of the CDR3 is TGTGCCAGCTCACCAACAGGGGGCGAGGGTACGACGCAGTATTTT.

Points on this clone: Germline is not matched at one junction end, which may reflect a read error. In DNA, the CDR3 is TGTCCCAGCAGCGGGGGGGGAGGGCCAACACTCAACTATGGCTACACCTTC. Its protein is CPSSGGGGPTLNYGYTF. The chain carries TRBV5-4 and TRBJ1-2; the D gene is possibly TRBD1 (5 bases). The CDR3 has 17 amino acids. From germline, CDR1 is SGHNT and CDR2 YYREEE (reference sequence).

The chain employs TRBV19 and TRBJ2-3; 10 nucleotides line up with TRBD2. The CDR3 length is 16 residues. Germline CDR1 is LNHDA and CDR2 is SQIVND (reference sequence). V trimming: 3 bases; J trimming: 6 bases; junction bases outside the gene matches: 9. The CDR3 DNA sequence: TGTGCCAGTAGTATGAGGGCTAGCGGGAGCTGGGATACGCAGTATTTT. Its protein is CASSMRASGSWDTQYF.

The chain couples TRBV6-2 or TRBV6-3 to TRBJ2-7; 13 bases map to TRBD2. V trimming: 4 bases; J trimming: 7 bases; junction bases outside the gene matches: 16. The CDR3 sequence is 18 residues long. The germline CDR1 and CDR2 sequences are MNHEY and SVGEGT. CDR3 DNA: TGTGCCAGCAGTTCCCGGGGGACTAGCGGGGTTACCCTCCTGGAGCAGTACTTC. Translating gives CASSSRGTSGVTLLEQYF.

CDR3 loop: CASSPDWGEQYF. The CDR3 bases are TGTGCCAGCAGCCCCGACTGGGGCGAGCAGTACTTC. The V gene is TRBV6-6, the J gene TRBJ2-7; D remains ambiguous. V dropped 6 bases and J dropped 6 bases, with 12 bases sitting between them. Germline CDR1 MNHNY, CDR2 SVGAGI (reference sequence). This CDR3 region has 12 residues.

This chain links TRBV3-1 (or the pseudogene TRBV3-2) with TRBJ1-6, with TRBD1 matching over 7 bases. The CDR3 runs to 15 residues. After removal of 3 bases from V and 10 bases from J, the junction contained 9 bases not matched to a gene. Germline V gene lookup returns CDR1 LGHDT and CDR2 YNNKEL (reference sequence). The CDR3 coding sequence is TGTGCCAGCAGCCAGATATACAGGGGAAGGTCACCCCTCCACTTT. It specifies CASSQIYRGRSPLHF.